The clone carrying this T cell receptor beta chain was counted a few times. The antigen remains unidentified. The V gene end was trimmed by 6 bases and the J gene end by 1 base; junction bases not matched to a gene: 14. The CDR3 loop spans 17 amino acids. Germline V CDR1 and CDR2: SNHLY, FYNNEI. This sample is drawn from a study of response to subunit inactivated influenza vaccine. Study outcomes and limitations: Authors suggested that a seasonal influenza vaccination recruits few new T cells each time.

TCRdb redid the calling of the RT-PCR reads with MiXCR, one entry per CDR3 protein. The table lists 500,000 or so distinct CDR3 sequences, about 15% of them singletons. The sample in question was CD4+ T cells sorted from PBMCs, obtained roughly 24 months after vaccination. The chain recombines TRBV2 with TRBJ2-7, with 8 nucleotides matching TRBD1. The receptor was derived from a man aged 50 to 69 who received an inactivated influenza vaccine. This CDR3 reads CASRASTGVFISYEQYF. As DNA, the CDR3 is TGTGCCAGCAGGGCCTCGACAGGGGTCTTCATATCCTACGAGCAGTACTTC.